A single sample is the source of the 18 T cell receptor beta chains below, sequenced in a study of T cells in Graves' hyperthyroidism and ophthalmopathy. There were TCR beta CDR3 regions amplified from RNA transcripts. Researchers ran a first-round RT-PCR on the TCR CDR3 using the HTBI primer set. TCRdb reprocessed the multiplex PCR reads via MiXCR and lists one record per CDR3 protein. The sample lists 550,000 to 850,000 distinct CDR3 sequences, around 20% occurring once. Sequenced input: blood. These receptors were taken from a woman aged 45-65 years with Graves' hyperthyroidism that later progressed to Graves' ophthalmopathy.

This clonotype was detected many times. The chain joins TRBV7-2 to TRBJ2-3; D unresolved. V was trimmed by 1 base and J by 0 bases, leaving 8 bases between them. Looked up from germline, CDR1 is SGHTA and CDR2 is FQGNSA. The CDR3 is made up of 15 amino acids. The DNA for the CDR3 is TGTGCCAGCAGCTTAGAACCACTTAGCACAGATACGCAGTATTTT. Translation gives CASSLEPLSTDTQYF.

At least ten counts were recorded for this clonotype. This CDR3 reads CASMGTTGSNQPQHF. In DNA, the CDR3 is TGTGCCAGCATGGGGACCACAGGGAGCAATCAGCCCCAGCATTTT. This chain links TRBV7-8 with TRBJ1-5; a weak D match, TRBD1 (6 bases). The germline gives CDR1 SGHVS, CDR2 FQNEAQ. The CDR3 sequence is 15 residues long. The V and J ends lost 7 bases and 1 base respectively, with 14 bases between them.

This CDR3 reads CATSKDRARNYGYTF. The CDR3, as DNA: TGTGCCACCAGCAAAGACAGGGCGCGAAACTATGGCTACACCTTC. The chain uses TRBV15 and TRBJ1-2; 7 nucleotides align to TRBD1. J gave up 2 bases and V 4 bases, and 7 bases lay outside the gene matches. The CDR3 consists of 15 residues. CDR1 and CDR2 (germline): LNHNV, YYDKDF (reference sequence). Together with reference TRBV15 and TRBJ1-2, the CDR3 gives the full variable domain: DAMVIQNPRYQVTQFGKPVTLSCSQTLNHNVMYWYQQKSSQAPKLLFHYYDKDFNNEADTPDNFQSRRPNTSFCFLDIRSPGLGDTAMYLCATSKDRARNYGYTFGSGTRLTVV.

This clonotype came up many times. This chain uses TRBV20-1 with TRBJ2-7; maybe TRBD1 (5 bases). The CDR3 is 12 residues long. Per germline, CDR1 DFQATT and CDR2 SNEGSKA (reference sequence). V lost 4 bases to trimming and J lost 10 bases, with 17 bases between them. CDR3 sequence: CSATPVGLEQYF. CDR3 bases: TGCAGTGCTACCCCGGTGGGGCTTGAACAGTACTTC.

The rearrangement links TRBV6-1 to TRBJ2-1, with TRBD2 matching over 8 bases. The CDR3 is 15 amino acids. V lost 9 bases to trimming and J lost 0 bases; unmatched junction nucleotides: 7. Germline V lookup: CDR1 MNHNS, CDR2 SASEGT. The CDR3 sequence is CASRERESSYNEQFF. The CDR3, as DNA: TGTGCCAGTCGTGAGCGGGAGAGCTCCTACAATGAGCAGTTCTTC.

The genes are TRBV7-2 and TRBJ2-7; D perhaps matches TRBD2 (6 bases). Germline CDR1 SGHTA, CDR2 FQGNSA. The CDR3 spans 16 residues. V was trimmed by 5 bases and J by 1 base, leaving 18 bases between them. This CDR3 reads CASSQHSQGLSYEQYF. CDR3 DNA sequence: TGTGCCAGCAGCCAGCACTCCCAGGGACTGTCCTACGAGCAGTACTTC.

The V and J genes are TRBV5-6 and TRBJ2-3; weak D call: TRBD1 (5 bases). V lost 0 bases to trimming and J lost 6 bases, with 14 bases between them. The CDR3 totals 15 residues. The germline gives CDR1 SGHDT, CDR2 YYEEEE. CDR3 region: CASSLVGRTTDTQYF. The CDR3 nucleotides are TGTGCCAGCAGCTTGGTGGGGCGCACCACCGATACGCAGTATTTT.

This clonotype was picked up many times. The chain combines TRBV7-3 with TRBJ2-5; perhaps TRBD1 as D (6 bases). Germline V gives CDR1 SGHTA, CDR2 FQGTGA. This CDR3 comprises 14 residues. Deletions cut 2 bases from V and 5 bases from J, with 12 bases between. CDR3 region: CASSLAGQGETQYF. CDR3 DNA sequence: TGTGCCAGCAGCTTAGCAGGCCAGGGGGAGACCCAGTACTTC.

In this sample, this clonotype turned up many times. The rearrangement uses TRBV6-1 and TRBJ1-1; D is unresolved. The V end was cut by 7 bases, the J end by 4 bases, with 16 bases between. CDR1 is MNHNS and CDR2 is SASEGT in the germline V gene. The CDR3 runs to 14 residues. The CDR3 spells CASISTNGGTEAFF. The CDR3 DNA reads as TGTGCCAGCATCTCGACAAATGGAGGCACTGAAGCTTTCTTT.

This clonotype was picked up a small number of times. The chain has TRBV12-3 or TRBV12-4 and TRBJ2-1; 8 nucleotides match TRBD2. The CDR3 is 11 residues long. V dropped 6 bases and J dropped 14; count of bases not matched to a gene: 6. DNA for the CDR3: TGTGCCAGCAGCTCCACTAGCGGAAAGTTCTTC. This gives the protein CASSSTSGKFF.

The chain carries TRBV3-1 and TRBJ2-2; D perhaps matches TRBD2 (5 bases). Germline V gene lookup returns CDR1 LGHDT and CDR2 YNNKEL (reference sequence). Trimming cost V 1 base and J 9 bases, with 15 bases left between them. The CDR3 runs 15 residues. The CDR3 coding sequence is TGTGCCAGCAGCCAAGCACGGAGGATGGGGAGGGAGCTGTTTTTT. Amino acid sequence: CASSQARRMGRELFF.

This clonotype was recorded a few times. The chain uses TRBV7-9 and TRBJ1-5; no clear D. Germline V gene data show CDR1 as SEHNR and CDR2 as FQNEAQ (reference sequence). V lost 1 base and J 5 bases, leaving 15 bases between the germline ends. This CDR3 comprises 16 residues. The CDR3 reads CASSLGPQAPDQPQHF. The CDR3 nucleotides read TGTGCCAGCAGCTTAGGTCCGCAGGCACCAGATCAGCCCCAGCATTTT.

This chain links TRBV20-1 with TRBJ2-3; 9 positions agree with TRBD2. The V gene end was trimmed by 2 bases and the J gene end by 2 bases; junction bases not matched to a gene: 11. The germline V gene encodes CDR1 DFQATT and CDR2 SNEGSKA (reference sequence). The CDR3 runs to 17 residues. The CDR3, as DNA: TGCAGTGCTAGACCCCTAAGCGGGGGGCCAAACACAGATACGCAGTATTTT. Translating gives CSARPLSGGPNTDTQYF.

This clonotype turned up a few times. The gene calls are TRBV20-1 and TRBJ1-1; 10 bases are shared with TRBD1. Germline lookup yields CDR1 DFQATT and CDR2 SNEGSKA (reference sequence). This CDR3 region has 14 residues. V trimming: 1 base; J trimming: 5 bases; junction bases outside the gene matches: 4. For the CDR3, the DNA is TGCAGTGCTAGAGGGACAGGGGGAAAGACTGAAGCTTTCTTT. Translating it yields CSARGTGGKTEAFF.

The V gene is TRBV29-1, the J gene TRBJ1-2; D gene ambiguous. The CDR3 consists of 12 residues. Germline V gene sequence: CDR1 SQVTM, CDR2 ANQGSEA. The V gene lost 7 bases and the J gene lost 4 bases, with 13 bases spanning the gap. CDR3: CSARSRLYGYTF. Written as DNA, the CDR3 is TGCAGCGCCCGCTCGCGACTCTATGGCTACACCTTC.

This clonotype was recorded at least ten times. The rearrangement joins TRBV11-2 to TRBJ2-2, with D perhaps TRBD1 (6 bases). Germline-derived CDR1 and CDR2 are SGHAT and FQNNGV. There are 13 residues in the CDR3. Trimming removed 5 bases from V and 6 bases from J, with 10 bases in between. The CDR3: CASSPGQPGELFF. The CDR3 region has the DNA TGTGCCAGCAGCCCCGGACAGCCCGGGGAGCTGTTTTTT. Full variable domain (missing parts from reference TRBV11-2 and TRBJ2-2): EAGVAQSPRYKIIEKRQSVAFWCNPISGHATLYWYQQILGQGPKLLIQFQNNGVVDDSQLPKDRFSAERLKGVDSTLKIQPAKLEDSAVYLCASSPGQPGELFFGEGSRLTVL.

The CDR3 DNA sequence: TGCAGTGCCGACAGCCGCAAGAGCTCCTACAATGAGCAGTTCTTC. Translated: CSADSRKSSYNEQFF. The chain links TRBV20-1 to TRBJ2-1, with D perhaps matching TRBD1 (5 bases). V was pared by 6 bases and J by 0 bases, with 15 bases between. The CDR3 runs to 15 residues. Germline V gene sequence: CDR1 DFQATT, CDR2 SNEGSKA (reference sequence).

V usage is TRBV5-1 and J usage is TRBJ2-1; a possible D gene is TRBD1 (6 bases). V was pared by 3 bases and J by 1 base, with 17 bases between. This CDR3 contains 17 residues. Germline CDR1 and CDR2: SGHRS and YFSETQ. CDR3: CASSSPGQMVSYNEQFF. The CDR3, as DNA: TGCGCCAGCAGCTCCCCGGGACAAATGGTTTCCTACAATGAGCAGTTCTTC.